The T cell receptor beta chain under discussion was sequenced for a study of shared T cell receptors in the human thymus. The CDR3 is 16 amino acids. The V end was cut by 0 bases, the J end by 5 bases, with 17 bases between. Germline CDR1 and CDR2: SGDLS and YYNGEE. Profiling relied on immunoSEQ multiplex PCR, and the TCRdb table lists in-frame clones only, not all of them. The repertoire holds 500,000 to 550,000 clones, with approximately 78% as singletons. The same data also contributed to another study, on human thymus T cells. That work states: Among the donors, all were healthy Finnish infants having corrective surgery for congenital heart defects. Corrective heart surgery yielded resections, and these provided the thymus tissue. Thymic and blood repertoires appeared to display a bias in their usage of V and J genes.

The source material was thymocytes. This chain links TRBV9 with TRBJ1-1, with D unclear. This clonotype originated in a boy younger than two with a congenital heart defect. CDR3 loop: CASSVDLLVSGTEAFF. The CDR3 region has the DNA TGTGCCAGCAGCGTAGATCTACTTGTTAGCGGGACTGAAGCTTTCTTT.